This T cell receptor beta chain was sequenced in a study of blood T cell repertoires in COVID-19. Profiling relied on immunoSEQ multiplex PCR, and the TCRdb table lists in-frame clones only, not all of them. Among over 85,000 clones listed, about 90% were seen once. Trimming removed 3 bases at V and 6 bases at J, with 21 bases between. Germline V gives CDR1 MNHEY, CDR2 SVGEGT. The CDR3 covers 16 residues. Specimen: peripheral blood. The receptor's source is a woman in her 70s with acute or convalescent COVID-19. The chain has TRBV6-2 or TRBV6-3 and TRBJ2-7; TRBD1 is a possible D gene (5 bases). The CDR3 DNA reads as TGTGCCAGCAGTTATAGTGGTCAGGGCGGCATTGTCGAGCAGTACTTC. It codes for CASSYSGQGGIVEQYF.